The entry below describes one TCR beta chain. Its specificity is unknown. The sample originates from a study of PD-1 blockade in mismatch repair-deficient tumors. The wider study: Patients had over 10 mismatch repair-deficient cancer types, all previously treated and progressing.

Sequenced by immunoSEQ multiplex PCR; TCRdb stores in-frame clones only, minus some. The sample lists 100,000 to 150,000 clones, more than 85% occurring once. Study findings and constraints: Tumor-resident clones, often undetectable pretreatment in blood, expanded then contracted after pembrolizumab.

The TCR sequence derives from an adult with mismatch repair-deficient cancer. Material: peripheral blood, obtained 44 weeks after starting pembrolizumab.

The CDR3: CSVVFQGLMNTEAFF. The CDR3 DNA sequence: TGCAGCGTTGTTTTTCAGGGACTTATGAACACTGAAGCTTTCTTT. This chain connects TRBV29-1 to TRBJ1-1, with D perhaps TRBD1 (5 bases). V lost 4 bases, J lost 0 bases, and 15 bases lay in between. Germline V CDR1 and CDR2: SQVTM, ANQGSEA. The CDR3 has 15 amino acids.